This entry features one T cell receptor (beta chain) sequence. This receptor's antigen is unknown. Qualities for individual bases were not recorded, and no much larger clone is one base off. Genomic DNA was the input for TRB sequencing, which was run either with the immunoSEQ assay at survey resolution or with the hsTCRB kit. On the study's bioinformatics: The immunoSEQ software handled initial read processing, and the LymphoSeq R package was used for repertoire analyses. Clonality was computed as 1 minus normalized Shannon entropy, and a Gini coefficient was also calculated for each TRB dataset. To infer phenotypes in unsorted samples, TRB sequences from sorted subsets of the recipient or donor were mapped onto the unsorted samples of the same recipient. Sourced from immuneACCESS, this table was stored by TCRdb with only in-frame sequences that have V and J called. A share of the clones is absent; for the studies checked, an unresolved V gene accounts for under half, and the remainder has no known explanation. That table is the source of V, J and clone size, and D and trimming were worked out from the DNA. Within this sample are about 52,000 clones, with about 86% of them counted one time only. Of the sample, 2.8% is held by the ten largest clones.

PTCy-treated patients came from a prospective multi-institutional clinical trial. Mononuclear cells from peripheral blood and bone marrow were separated by Ficoll-Hypaque density centrifugation and then cryopreserved. Looking up the germline V gene yields CDR1 KGHSH and CDR2 LQKENI. Trimming accounts for 6 bases at V and 4 bases at J, while the number of junction bases matched to no gene is 5. Including cysteine and phenylalanine, the CDR3 has 14 amino acids. Of all the DNA, just the CDR3 is kept, 42 bases in frame from base 1. The data belong to a study of T cells after posttransplantation cyclophosphamide (dated by TCRdb to about 2016). About the investigation overall: T cell repertoire reconstitution was tracked by TRB sequencing after myeloablative bone marrow transplantation in which posttransplantation cyclophosphamide was used as GVHD prophylaxis. Antigen receptor sequencing covered samples from a few dozen PTCy-treated patients and some 15 of their related bone marrow donors. Blood from every one of the 30 to 40 PTCy patients who had 1-year posttransplant specimens underwent TRB sequencing. Up to about 3 additional blood samples from 2 to 5.2 years after transplant were also TRB-sequenced in 3 patients, as was pretransplant blood from 4 patients. Because TRA and TRB clonality correlated tightly in roughly nine samples, the subsequent TCR analyses were limited to TRB only. Public TRB sequences were checked against a database of over 3,500 sequences associated with responses to pathogens, tumor antigens, self-antigens and alloantigens.

The paper as a whole reports these results and caveats: Donor-recipient similarity was low at 1-2 months but rose over the first year, and later blood repertoires were often dominated by donor CD8+ memory clones. Across the 45 to 55 patients, TRB clonality was highly associated with recipient CMV seropositivity and CMV reactivation, and diversity with PTCy was similar to that in the CNI/methotrexate controls. The TRB repertoires of T cells infiltrating skin or the GI tract showed only limited overlap with the TRB repertoires found in blood.

The source material was PBMCs. Rearrangement joined TRBV18 to TRBJ2-7, and 11 bases in between align with TRBD1. This receptor was taken from a young man with a blood cancer, CMV-positive, and with a related stem cell donor. The CDR3 corresponds to CASSYGQGAYEQYF. The DNA reads as follows: TGTGCCAGCTCTTACGGACAGGGGGCGTACGAGCAGTACTTC. The reference TRBV18 and TRBJ2-7 proteins fill in what lies around the CDR3, so the full variable domain reads NAGVMQNPRHLVRRRGQEARLRCSPMKGHSHVYWYRQLPEEGLKFMVYLQKENIIDESGMPKERFSAEFPKEGPSILRIQQVVRGDSAAYFCASSYGQGAYEQYFGPGTRLTVT.